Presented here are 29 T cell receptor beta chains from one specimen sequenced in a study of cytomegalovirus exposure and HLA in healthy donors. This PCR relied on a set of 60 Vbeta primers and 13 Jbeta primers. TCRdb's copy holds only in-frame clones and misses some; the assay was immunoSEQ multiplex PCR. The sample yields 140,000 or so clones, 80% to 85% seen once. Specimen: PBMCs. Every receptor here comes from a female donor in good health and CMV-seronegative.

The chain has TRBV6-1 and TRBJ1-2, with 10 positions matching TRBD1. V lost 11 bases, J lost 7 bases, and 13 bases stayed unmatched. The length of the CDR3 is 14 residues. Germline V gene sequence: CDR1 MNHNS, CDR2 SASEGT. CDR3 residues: CAGVSGTGVVGYTF. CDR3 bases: TGTGCCGGAGTTTCCGGGACAGGGGTAGTTGGCTACACCTTC.

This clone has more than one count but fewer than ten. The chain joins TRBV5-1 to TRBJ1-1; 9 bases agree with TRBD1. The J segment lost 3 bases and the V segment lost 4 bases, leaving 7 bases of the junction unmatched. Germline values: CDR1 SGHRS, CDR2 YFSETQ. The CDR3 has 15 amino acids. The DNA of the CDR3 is TGCGCCAGCAGCCCCGTGACAGGGGGGTACACTGAAGCTTTCTTT. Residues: CASSPVTGGYTEAFF.

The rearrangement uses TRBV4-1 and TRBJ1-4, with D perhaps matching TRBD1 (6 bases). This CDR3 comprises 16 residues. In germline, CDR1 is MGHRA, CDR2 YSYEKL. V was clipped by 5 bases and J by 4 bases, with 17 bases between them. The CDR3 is CASSLTGRGYNEKLFF. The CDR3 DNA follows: TGCGCCAGCAGCTTAACGGGCAGGGGTTATAATGAAAAACTGTTTTTT.

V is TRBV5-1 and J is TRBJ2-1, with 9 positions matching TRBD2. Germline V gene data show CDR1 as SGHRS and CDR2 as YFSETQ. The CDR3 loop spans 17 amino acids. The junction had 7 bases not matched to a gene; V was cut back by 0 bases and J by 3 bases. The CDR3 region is CASSLALTSGLYNEQFF. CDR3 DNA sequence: TGCGCCAGCAGCTTGGCCCTAACTAGCGGGCTCTACAATGAGCAGTTCTTC.

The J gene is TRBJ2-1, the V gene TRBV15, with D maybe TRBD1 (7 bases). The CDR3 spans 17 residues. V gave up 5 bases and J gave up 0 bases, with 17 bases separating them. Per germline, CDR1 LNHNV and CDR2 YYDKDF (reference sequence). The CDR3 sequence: CATSPGGYIRSYNEQFF. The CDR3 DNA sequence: TGTGCCACCAGCCCAGGGGGGTATATCCGCTCCTACAATGAGCAGTTCTTC.

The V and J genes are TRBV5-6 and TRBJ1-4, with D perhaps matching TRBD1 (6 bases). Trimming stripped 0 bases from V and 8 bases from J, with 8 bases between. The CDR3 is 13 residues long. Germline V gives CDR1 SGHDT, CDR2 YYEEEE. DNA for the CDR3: TGTGCCAGCAGCTTGGCCGGGACAGAAAAACTGTTTTTT. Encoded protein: CASSLAGTEKLFF. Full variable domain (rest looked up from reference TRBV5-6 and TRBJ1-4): DAGVTQSPTHLIKTRGQQVTLRCSPKSGHDTVSWYQQALGQGPQFIFQYYEEEERQRGNFPDRFSGHQFPNYSSELNVNALLLGDSALYLCASSLAGTEKLFFGSGTQLSVL.

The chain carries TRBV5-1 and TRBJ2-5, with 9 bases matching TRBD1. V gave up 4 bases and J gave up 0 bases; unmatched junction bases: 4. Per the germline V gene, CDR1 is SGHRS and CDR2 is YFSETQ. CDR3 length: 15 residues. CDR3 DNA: TGCGCCAGCAGCAGCGGGACAGGGAACCAAGAGACCCAGTACTTC. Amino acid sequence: CASSSGTGNQETQYF.

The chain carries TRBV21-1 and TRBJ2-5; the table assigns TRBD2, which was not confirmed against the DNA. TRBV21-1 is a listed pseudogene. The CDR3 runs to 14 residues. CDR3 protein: CASRTRLVPETQYF. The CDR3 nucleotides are TGTGCCAGCCGGACTAGGTTGGTTCCTGAGACCCAGTACTTC.

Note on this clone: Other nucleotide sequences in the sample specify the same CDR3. The CDR3 spells CSVGTGGYNEQFF. DNA of the CDR3: TGCAGCGTTGGGACAGGGGGGTACAATGAGCAGTTCTTC. The J gene is TRBJ2-1, the V gene TRBV29-1; TRBD1 aligns across 10 bases. CDR3 size: 13 residues. The trim removed 4 bases at V and 4 bases at J, leaving 1 base unmatched. The germline gives CDR1 SQVTM, CDR2 ANQGSEA.

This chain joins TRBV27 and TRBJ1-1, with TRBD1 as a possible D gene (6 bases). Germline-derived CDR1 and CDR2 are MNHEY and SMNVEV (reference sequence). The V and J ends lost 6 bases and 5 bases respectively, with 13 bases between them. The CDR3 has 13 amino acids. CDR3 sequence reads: CASRPGVRTEAFF. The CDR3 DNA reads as TGTGCCAGCAGACCAGGGGTGAGGACTGAAGCTTTCTTT.

The chain's CDR3 is CAPQAVEDEQYF. The CDR3 nucleotides are TGTGCCCCGCAAGCAGTCGAGGACGAGCAGTACTTC. The chain recombines TRBV19 with TRBJ2-7; D unresolved. CDR1 is LNHDA, CDR2 SQIVND, per germline (reference sequence). The CDR3 has 12 residues. V was clipped by 11 bases and J by 5 bases, with 16 bases between them.

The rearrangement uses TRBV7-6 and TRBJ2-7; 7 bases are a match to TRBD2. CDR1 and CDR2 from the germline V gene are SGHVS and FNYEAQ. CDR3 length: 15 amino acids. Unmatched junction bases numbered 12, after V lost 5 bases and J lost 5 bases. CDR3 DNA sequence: TGTGCCAGCAGCCCGGGACTACGCTCGATCGACGAGCAGTACTTC. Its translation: CASSPGLRSIDEQYF.

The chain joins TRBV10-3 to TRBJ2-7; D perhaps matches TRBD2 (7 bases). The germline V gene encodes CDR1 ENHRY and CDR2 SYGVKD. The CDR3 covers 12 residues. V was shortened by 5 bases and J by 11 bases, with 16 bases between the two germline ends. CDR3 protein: CAISLGAGEEYF. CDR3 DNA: TGTGCCATCAGTTTGGGGGCGGGGGAAGAGTACTTC.

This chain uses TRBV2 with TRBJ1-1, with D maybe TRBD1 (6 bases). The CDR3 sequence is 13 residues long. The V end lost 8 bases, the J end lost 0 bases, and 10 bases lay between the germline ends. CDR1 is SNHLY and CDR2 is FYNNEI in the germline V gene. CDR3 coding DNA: TGTGCCAGCCAAGGGGACATGAACACTGAAGCTTTCTTT. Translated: CASQGDMNTEAFF.

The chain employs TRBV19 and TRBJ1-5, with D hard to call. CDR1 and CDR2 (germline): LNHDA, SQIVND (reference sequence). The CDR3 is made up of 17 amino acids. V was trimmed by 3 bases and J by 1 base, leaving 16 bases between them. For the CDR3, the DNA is TGTGCCAGTAGTATTTCGGGGATAAGGGCCAGCAATCAGCCCCAGCATTTT. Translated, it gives CASSISGIRASNQPQHF.

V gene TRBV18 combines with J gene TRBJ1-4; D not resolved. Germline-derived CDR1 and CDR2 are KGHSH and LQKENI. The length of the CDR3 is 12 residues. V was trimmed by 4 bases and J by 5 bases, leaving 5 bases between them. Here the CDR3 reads CASSQENEKLFF. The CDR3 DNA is TGTGCCAGCTCACAGGAGAATGAAAAACTGTTTTTT.

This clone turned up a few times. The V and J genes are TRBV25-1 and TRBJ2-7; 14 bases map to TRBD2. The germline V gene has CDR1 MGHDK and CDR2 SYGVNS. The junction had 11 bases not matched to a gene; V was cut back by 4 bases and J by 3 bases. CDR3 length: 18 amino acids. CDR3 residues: CASSATGTSGSENYEQYF. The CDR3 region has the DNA TGTGCCAGCAGTGCCACCGGGACTAGCGGGAGCGAGAACTACGAGCAGTACTTC.

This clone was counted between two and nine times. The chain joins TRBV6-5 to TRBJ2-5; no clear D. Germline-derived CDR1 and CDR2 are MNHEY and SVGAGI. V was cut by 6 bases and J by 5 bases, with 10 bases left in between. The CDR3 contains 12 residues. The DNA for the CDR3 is TGTGCCAGCAGCACTACGGAGGAGACCCAGTACTTC. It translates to CASSTTEETQYF.

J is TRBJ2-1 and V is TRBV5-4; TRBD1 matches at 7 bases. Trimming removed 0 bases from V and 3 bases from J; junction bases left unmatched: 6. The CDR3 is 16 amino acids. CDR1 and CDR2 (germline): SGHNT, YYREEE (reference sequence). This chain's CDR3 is CASSLGDSSFYNEQFF. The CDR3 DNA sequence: TGTGCCAGCAGCTTGGGGGACAGTTCCTTCTACAATGAGCAGTTCTTC.

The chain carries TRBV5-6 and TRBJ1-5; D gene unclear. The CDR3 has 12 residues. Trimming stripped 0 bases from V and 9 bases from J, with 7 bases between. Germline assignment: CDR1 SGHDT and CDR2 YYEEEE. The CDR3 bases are TGTGCCAGCAGCTTGGGGGCCTCGCCCCAGCATTTT. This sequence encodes CASSLGASPQHF.

CDR3 DNA: TGTGCCAGCAGTGAGACACCCATGAACACTGAAGCTTTCTTT. Amino acids: CASSETPMNTEAFF. This chain connects TRBV2 to TRBJ1-1; D is undetermined. The CDR3 spans 14 residues. From germline, CDR1 is SNHLY and CDR2 FYNNEI. Deletions cut 3 bases from V and 0 bases from J, with 8 bases between. The full variable domain, rest sourced from reference TRBV2 and TRBJ1-1, is EPEVTQTPSHQVTQMGQEVILRCVPISNHLYFYWYRQILGQKVEFLVSFYNNEISEKSEIFDDQFSVERPDGSNFTLKIRSTKLEDSAMYFCASSETPMNTEAFFGQGTRLTVV.

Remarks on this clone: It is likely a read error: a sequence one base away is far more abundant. The CDR3, as DNA: TGCAGCGTTGACGGAGAGCGGGCCGGACAAGGAAGAGGCTACACCTTC. Translated: CSVDGERAGQGRGYTF. The chain recombines TRBV29-1 with TRBJ1-2; a weak D match, TRBD1 (5 bases). Germline lookup yields CDR1 SQVTM and CDR2 ANQGSEA. This CDR3 region has 16 residues. V dropped 3 bases and J dropped 8 bases, with 25 bases sitting between them.

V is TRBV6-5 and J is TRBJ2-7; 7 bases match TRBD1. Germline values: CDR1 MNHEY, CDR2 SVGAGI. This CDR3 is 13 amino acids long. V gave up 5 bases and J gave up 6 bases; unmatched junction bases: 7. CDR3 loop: CASSTKDRVEQYF. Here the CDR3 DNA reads TGTGCCAGCAGTACCAAAGACAGGGTCGAGCAGTACTTC.

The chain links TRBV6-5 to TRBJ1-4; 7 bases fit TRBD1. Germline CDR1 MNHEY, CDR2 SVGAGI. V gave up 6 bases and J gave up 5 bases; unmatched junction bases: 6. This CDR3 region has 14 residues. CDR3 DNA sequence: TGTGCCAGCAGACGACAGGGCCTGAATGAAAAACTGTTTTTT. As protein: CASRRQGLNEKLFF.

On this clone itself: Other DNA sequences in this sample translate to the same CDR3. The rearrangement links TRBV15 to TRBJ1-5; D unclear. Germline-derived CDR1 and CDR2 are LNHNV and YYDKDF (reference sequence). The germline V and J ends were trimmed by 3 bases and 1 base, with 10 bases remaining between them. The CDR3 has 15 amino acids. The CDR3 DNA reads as TGTGCCACCAGCAGGGATCCGGGGAGCAATCAGCCCCAGCATTTT. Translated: CATSRDPGSNQPQHF.

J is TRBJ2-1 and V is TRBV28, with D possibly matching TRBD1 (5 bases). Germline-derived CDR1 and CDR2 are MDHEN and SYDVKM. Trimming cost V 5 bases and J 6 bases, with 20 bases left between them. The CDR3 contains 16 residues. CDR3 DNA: TGTGCCAGCAGTAAGGACACTCATATCCTCTGCAATGAGCAGTTCTTC. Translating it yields CASSKDTHILCNEQFF.

CDR3 in amino acids: CATVVAYEQYF. CDR3 in DNA: TGTGCCACGGTCGTAGCCTACGAGCAGTACTTC. The chain carries TRBV7-9 and TRBJ2-7, with D unresolved. Per the germline V gene, CDR1 is SEHNR and CDR2 is FQNEAQ (reference sequence). Trimming pared 10 bases from V and 2 bases from J, leaving 9 bases between. The CDR3 contains 11 residues.

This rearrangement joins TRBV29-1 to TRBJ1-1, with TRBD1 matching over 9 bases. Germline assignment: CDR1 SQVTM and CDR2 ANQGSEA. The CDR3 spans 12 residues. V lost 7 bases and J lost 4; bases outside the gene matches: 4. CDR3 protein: CSGGQGRTEAFF. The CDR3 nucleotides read TGCAGCGGTGGACAGGGGCGCACTGAAGCTTTCTTT.

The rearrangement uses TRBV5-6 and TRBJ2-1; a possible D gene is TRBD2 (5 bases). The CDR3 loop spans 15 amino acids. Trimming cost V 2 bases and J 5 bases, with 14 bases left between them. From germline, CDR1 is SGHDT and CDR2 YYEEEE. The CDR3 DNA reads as TGTGCCAGCAGCTTACCATGGGCTAGCAACAATGAGCAGTTCTTC. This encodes CASSLPWASNNEQFF.